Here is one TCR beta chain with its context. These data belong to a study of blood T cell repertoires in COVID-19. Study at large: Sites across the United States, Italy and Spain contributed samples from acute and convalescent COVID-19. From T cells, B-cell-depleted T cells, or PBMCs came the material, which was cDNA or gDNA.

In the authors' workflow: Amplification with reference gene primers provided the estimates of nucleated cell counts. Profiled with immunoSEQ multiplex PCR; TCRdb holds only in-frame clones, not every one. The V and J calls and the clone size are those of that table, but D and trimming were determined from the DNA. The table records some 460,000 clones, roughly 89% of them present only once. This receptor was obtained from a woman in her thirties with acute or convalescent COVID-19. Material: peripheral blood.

CDR3 DNA: TGTGCCAGCAGCCCGACAGGGTCCGGCGGGGAGCTGTTTTTT. This gives the protein CASSPTGSGGELFF. The chain couples TRBV7-9 to TRBJ2-2, with 7 bases lining up with TRBD1. The CDR3 extends over 14 amino acids. Germline CDR1 and CDR2: SEHNR and FQNEAQ (reference sequence). Trimming took 5 bases from V and 7 from J; bases not matched to a gene: 7.